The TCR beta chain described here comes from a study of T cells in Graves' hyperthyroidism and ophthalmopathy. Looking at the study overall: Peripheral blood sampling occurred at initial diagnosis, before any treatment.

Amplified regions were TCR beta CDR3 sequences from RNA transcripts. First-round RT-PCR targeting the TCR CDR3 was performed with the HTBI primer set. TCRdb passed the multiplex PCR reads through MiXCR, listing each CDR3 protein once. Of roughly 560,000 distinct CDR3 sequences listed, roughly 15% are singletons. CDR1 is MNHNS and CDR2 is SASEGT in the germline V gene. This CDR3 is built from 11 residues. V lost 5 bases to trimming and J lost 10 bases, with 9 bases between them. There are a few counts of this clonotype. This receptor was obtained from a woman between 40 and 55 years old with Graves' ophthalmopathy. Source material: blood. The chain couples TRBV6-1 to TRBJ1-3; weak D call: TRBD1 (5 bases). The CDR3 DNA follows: TGTGCCAGCAGTAGAGGGGAGACCATATATTTT. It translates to CASSRGETIYF.